What follows is one T cell receptor (beta chain) and its context. Its antigen is not known. This record comes from a study of T cells and Merkel cell carcinoma outcomes. Whole-study findings and limits: Reportedly, T-cell repertoire with density predicts Merkel cell carcinoma outcomes.

Some clones are missing from TCRdb's copy, which holds only in-frame ones; the method was immunoSEQ multiplex PCR. The sample holds 1,200 to 1,500 clones, roughly 88% seen once. Deletions cut 3 bases from V and 5 bases from J, with 7 bases between. CDR3 length: 12 amino acids. Germline V gives CDR1 SGHVS, CDR2 FNYEAQ. The chain combines TRBV7-6 with TRBJ2-5, with D possibly matching TRBD2 (6 bases). The TCR originated in a human donor with Merkel cell carcinoma. The sequencing sample was made of tumor tissue from Merkel cell carcinoma. CDR3 protein: CASSFGGETQYF. The CDR3 DNA reads TGTGCCAGCAGCTTCGGAGGGGAGACCCAGTACTTC.